Following are 29 T cell receptor beta chains from one sample sequenced in a study of technical replicates of blood from a few donors. The repertoire was sequenced with immunoSEQ multiplex PCR; TCRdb's copy has only in-frame clones and lacks some. The sample records about 72,000 clones, 80% to 95% being singletons. The sample was T cells isolated from PBMCs. The receptors derive from a human donor in good health.

This chain joins TRBV7-9 and TRBJ2-3, with 10 bases aligning to TRBD2. J gave up 0 bases and V 5 bases, and 2 bases lay outside the gene matches. This CDR3 has 15 amino acids. Germline CDR1 SEHNR, CDR2 FQNEAQ (reference sequence). The CDR3 DNA reads TGTGCCAGCAGCCGGACTAGCGGTAGCACAGATACGCAGTATTTT. It specifies CASSRTSGSTDTQYF.

CDR3 in amino acids: CASRYTTGGVGELFF. DNA for the CDR3: TGTGCCAGCAGATACACGACAGGGGGTGTCGGGGAGCTGTTTTTT. The rearrangement joins TRBV28 to TRBJ2-2, with TRBD1 matching 9 bases. J lost 7 bases, V lost 6 bases, and 9 bases had no gene match. CDR1 MDHEN and CDR2 SYDVKM come from the germline V gene. This CDR3 has 15 amino acids.

This chain joins TRBV27 and TRBJ2-3; 10 positions agree with TRBD2. CDR3 size: 16 residues. V gave up 6 bases and J gave up 6 bases; unmatched junction bases: 12. CDR1 is MNHEY, CDR2 SMNVEV, per germline (reference sequence). The CDR3 region has the DNA TGTGCCAGCAGCCACCTACTAGCGGGAATTGGGGATACGCAGTATTTT. It encodes CASSHLLAGIGDTQYF.

This chain joins TRBV11-2 and TRBJ2-1; 7 nucleotides align to TRBD2. The CDR3 totals 15 residues. Germline trimming cut 3 bases from V and 1 base from J; bases unmatched to any gene: 3. Germline V gives CDR1 SGHAT, CDR2 FQNNGV. The CDR3: CASSLREGSYNEQFF. CDR3 bases: TGTGCCAGCAGCTTGAGGGAGGGGTCCTACAATGAGCAGTTCTTC.

The chain combines TRBV27 with TRBJ1-2, with D perhaps matching TRBD1 (6 bases). This CDR3 has 16 residues. Germline CDR1 reads MNHEY; CDR2 reads SMNVEV (reference sequence). V was clipped by 8 bases and J by 0 bases, with 19 bases between them. The CDR3 coding sequence is TGTGCCAGCTCCAGGGGACCAGGGGCCGCTAACTATGGCTACACCTTC. Protein product: CASSRGPGAANYGYTF.

The CDR3 DNA follows: TGTGCCAGCAGCAAAGTAAGAGGGTATGCCACCTACGAGCAGTACTTC. Protein sequence: CASSKVRGYATYEQYF. V usage is TRBV21-1 and J usage is TRBJ2-7; the table names TRBD2, a call not compared with the DNA. TRBV21-1 constitutes a pseudogene. The CDR3 loop spans 16 amino acids.

This sequence joins TRBV19 and TRBJ1-2; 10 bases are a match to TRBD1. The CDR3 has 14 amino acids. Germline V lookup: CDR1 LNHDA, CDR2 SQIVND (reference sequence). Germline trimming cut 5 bases from V and 2 bases from J; bases unmatched to any gene: 2. CDR3 sequence (DNA): TGTGCCAGTAGTCGGACAGGGGGAAACTATGGCTACACCTTC. This sequence encodes CASSRTGGNYGYTF.

With regard to this clone: This may come from a read error, since a much larger clone is one base off. The chain employs TRBV5-6 and TRBJ1-1; no definite D call. The CDR3 contains 13 residues. Trimming pared 0 bases from V and 1 base from J, leaving 4 bases between. The germline V gene encodes CDR1 SGHDT and CDR2 YYEEEE. CDR3 loop: CASSLDRNTEAFF. The CDR3 DNA sequence: TGTGCCAGCAGCTTGGACAGGAACACTGAAGCTTTCTTT.

The V gene is TRBV9, the J gene TRBJ2-7, with 11 bases fitting TRBD2. CDR3 size: 16 residues. After removal of 0 bases from V and 5 bases from J, the junction contained 7 bases not matched to a gene. Looked up from germline, CDR1 is SGDLS and CDR2 is YYNGEE. The CDR3 spells CASSVALAGGGDEQYF. CDR3 in DNA: TGTGCCAGCAGCGTAGCCCTAGCGGGAGGAGGCGACGAGCAGTACTTC. The full variable domain, completed using reference TRBV9 and TRBJ2-7, is DSGVTQTPKHLITATGQRVTLRCSPRSGDLSVYWYQQSLDQGLQFLIQYYNGEERAKGNILERFSAQQFPDLHSELNLSSLELGDSALYFCASSVALAGGGDEQYFGPGTRLTVT.

The chain links TRBV25-1 to TRBJ1-2; TRBD1 might be the D (5 bases). Germline V lookup: CDR1 MGHDK, CDR2 SYGVNS. V lost 1 base and J 6 bases, leaving 9 bases between the germline ends. The CDR3 covers 13 residues. CDR3 residues: CASSESGLDGYTF. The CDR3, as DNA: TGTGCCAGCAGTGAATCAGGGTTGGATGGCTACACCTTC.

This clone was counted once. The rearrangement uses TRBV27 and TRBJ2-5; 7 bases are shared with TRBD1. The junction had 12 bases not matched to a gene; V was cut back by 7 bases and J by 1 base. CDR1 is MNHEY, CDR2 SMNVEV, per germline (reference sequence). This CDR3 comprises 16 residues. The CDR3 protein is CASTYTGAASQETQYF. As DNA, the CDR3 is TGTGCCAGCACATATACAGGGGCTGCCTCCCAAGAGACCCAGTACTTC.

The rearrangement uses TRBV5-1 and TRBJ2-1, with a tentative D call TRBD2 (6 bases). This CDR3 is 15 amino acids long. V was shortened by 4 bases and J by 4 bases, with 15 bases between the two germline ends. Germline V CDR1 and CDR2: SGHRS, YFSETQ. In DNA form, the CDR3 reads TGCGCCAGCAGCCTGCAGGGTGGACTATACAATGAGCAGTTCTTC. Protein sequence: CASSLQGGLYNEQFF.

This chain links TRBV7-8 with TRBJ1-2; the D is unclear. Germline V gives CDR1 SGHVS, CDR2 FQNEAQ. The V end lost 1 base, the J end lost 0 bases, and 12 bases lay between the germline ends. The CDR3 is 16 amino acids. Here the CDR3 DNA reads TGTGCCAGCAGCTTAGGGGCCACCATGTCTAACTATGGCTACACCTTC. This gives the protein CASSLGATMSNYGYTF.

This CDR3 reads CASMWDRGLTEQFF. CDR3 DNA sequence: TGTGCCAGCATGTGGGACAGGGGGCTCACTGAGCAGTTCTTC. The genes are TRBV2 and TRBJ2-1; the match to TRBD1 covers 12 bases. Germline V gene data show CDR1 as SNHLY and CDR2 as FYNNEI. With V trimmed by 7 bases and J by 9 bases, 7 bases remained unmatched. The CDR3 is 14 amino acids.

The chain is built from TRBV6-5 and TRBJ1-5; 8 bases are a match to TRBD1. V lost 8 bases and J lost 5; bases outside the gene matches: 2. The CDR3 totals 12 residues. The germline gives CDR1 MNHEY, CDR2 SVGAGI. The CDR3 spells CASQTGDQPQHF. CDR3 DNA sequence: TGTGCCAGCCAGACAGGGGATCAGCCCCAGCATTTT.

The rearrangement joins TRBV18 to TRBJ2-3; 10 bases line up with TRBD2. Germline-derived CDR1 and CDR2 are KGHSH and LQKENI. This CDR3 is built from 16 residues. Trimming took 1 base from V and 3 from J; bases not matched to a gene: 4. CDR3 region: CASSPLPSGGTDTQYF. Here the CDR3 DNA reads TGTGCCAGCTCACCACTTCCTAGCGGGGGAACAGATACGCAGTATTTT.

The rearrangement joins TRBV4-2 to TRBJ2-7; 9 bases map to TRBD2. The CDR3 has 16 residues. In germline, CDR1 is LGHNA, CDR2 YNFKEQ. The trim removed 6 bases at V and 5 bases at J, leaving 14 bases unmatched. As DNA, the CDR3 is TGTGCCAGCAGACCATCAAGCGGGAGGAGTGTGGACGAGCAGTACTTC. Translation gives CASRPSSGRSVDEQYF.

The chain uses TRBV9 and TRBJ2-7, with 7 nucleotides matching TRBD1. The CDR3 sequence is 15 residues long. Per the germline V gene, CDR1 is SGDLS and CDR2 is YYNGEE. The V and J ends lost 3 bases and 0 bases, in that order; junction bases with no gene match: 6. The CDR3 here is CASSAGQAYSYEQYF. CDR3 nucleotides: TGTGCCAGCAGCGCCGGACAGGCCTACTCCTACGAGCAGTACTTC.

The V and J genes are TRBV5-4 and TRBJ2-7; D not certain. This CDR3 region has 14 residues. Trimming stripped 4 bases from V and 1 base from J, with 12 bases between. The germline V gene has CDR1 SGHNT and CDR2 YYREEE (reference sequence). The CDR3 is CASSQRLNSYEQYF. Here the CDR3 DNA reads TGTGCCAGCAGCCAGCGACTGAATTCCTACGAGCAGTACTTC. Looking up the rest from reference TRBV5-4 and TRBJ2-7 gives the full variable domain: ETGVTQSPTHLIKTRGQQVTLRCSSQSGHNTVSWYQQALGQGPQFIFQYYREEENGRGNFPPRFSGLQFPNYSSELNVNALELDDSALYLCASSQRLNSYEQYFGPGTRLTVT.

This clone has only a few counts. The V call is TRBV30, the J call TRBJ1-1; D not certain. This CDR3 spans 11 amino acids. V was trimmed by 2 bases and J by 5 bases, leaving 6 bases between them. Per the germline V gene, CDR1 is GTSNPN and CDR2 is SVGIG (reference sequence). The chain's CDR3 is CAWSLRTEAFF. CDR3 in DNA: TGTGCCTGGAGTTTGAGGACTGAAGCTTTCTTT.

This chain joins TRBV9 and TRBJ2-3, with 8 bases aligning to TRBD2. The length of the CDR3 is 18 residues. V was pared by 0 bases and J by 6 bases, with 15 bases of the junction left unmatched. CDR1 and CDR2 (germline): SGDLS, YYNGEE. The CDR3 bases are TGTGCCAGCAGCGTAGCAGGCTTAACCGGGAGGGCTGGCGATACGCAGTATTTT. Its protein product is CASSVAGLTGRAGDTQYF.

This clone was recorded only once. The rearrangement uses TRBV10-3 and TRBJ1-5; D gene ambiguous. Germline assignment: CDR1 ENHRY and CDR2 SYGVKD. This CDR3 spans 16 amino acids. With 0 bases removed from V and 2 bases from J, the gap between germline ends came to 11 bases. Here the CDR3 reads CAISESRFERNQPQHF. The CDR3 coding sequence is TGTGCCATCAGTGAGTCGAGGTTCGAGCGCAATCAGCCCCAGCATTTT.

The rearrangement joins TRBV19 to TRBJ2-7; 8 bases are a match to TRBD1. The CDR3 length is 14 residues. In germline, CDR1 is LNHDA, CDR2 SQIVND (reference sequence). With V trimmed by 5 bases and J by 2 bases, 5 bases remained unmatched. The CDR3 coding sequence is TGTGCCAGTAGTCCCGGACAGGGTACCTACGAGCAGTACTTC. Its translation is CASSPGQGTYEQYF.

This clone was seen only once. CDR3 residues: CASSSDSHYGYTF. For the CDR3, the DNA is TGTGCCAGCAGCTCTGATAGTCACTATGGCTACACCTTC. The V gene is TRBV13, the J gene TRBJ1-2, with D hard to call. The CDR3 length is 13 residues. Trimming cost V 4 bases and J 3 bases, with 9 bases left between them. CDR1 is PRHDT, CDR2 FYEKMQ, per germline (reference sequence). Using reference TRBV13 and TRBJ1-2 for the parts outside the CDR3, the full variable domain is AAGVIQSPRHLIKEKRETATLKCYPIPRHDTVYWYQQGPGQDPQFLISFYEKMQSDKGSIPDRFSAQQFSDYHSELNMSSLELGDSALYFCASSSDSHYGYTFGSGTRLTVV.

This chain uses TRBV7-2 with TRBJ2-7, with TRBD1 matching 11 bases. The CDR3 sequence is 14 residues long. V was pared by 5 bases and J by 4 bases, with 4 bases of the junction left unmatched. CDR1 is SGHTA and CDR2 is FQGNSA in the germline V gene. As DNA, the CDR3 is TGTGCCAGCAGCCGCGGGACAGGGGGATACGAGCAGTACTTC. Encoded protein: CASSRGTGGYEQYF.

The chain combines TRBV7-2 with TRBJ2-7, with D maybe TRBD1 (5 bases). This CDR3 contains 13 residues. V lost 4 bases and J 2 bases, leaving 9 bases between the germline ends. Germline CDR1 reads SGHTA; CDR2 reads FQGNSA. CDR3 bases: TGTGCCAGCAGCTCATTACAGGCCTACGAGCAGTACTTC. Protein: CASSSLQAYEQYF.

The chain combines TRBV6-6 with TRBJ1-2, with 7 bases matching TRBD1. Germline-derived CDR1 and CDR2 are MNHNY and SVGAGI (reference sequence). The CDR3 runs to 15 residues. Losses at the gene ends were 5 bases for V and 0 bases for J; bases not matched to a gene: 6. CDR3 sequence: CASSPGQTPNYGYTF. The CDR3 bases are TGTGCCAGCAGTCCGGGACAGACTCCTAACTATGGCTACACCTTC.

The rearrangement uses TRBV6-1 and TRBJ2-6; no clear D gene. CDR1 is MNHNS and CDR2 is SASEGT in the germline V gene. The CDR3 is 14 amino acids. V was cut by 7 bases and J by 0 bases, with 7 bases left in between. This CDR3 is CASNRISGANVLTF. The CDR3 nucleotides are TGTGCCAGCAACAGAATCTCTGGGGCCAACGTCCTGACTTTC.

The rearrangement uses TRBV27 and TRBJ2-1; D may be TRBD1 (5 bases). The V end lost 4 bases, the J end lost 8 bases, and 15 bases lay between the germline ends. This CDR3 has 14 residues. Germline V gene lookup returns CDR1 MNHEY and CDR2 SMNVEV (reference sequence). For the CDR3, the DNA is TGTGCCAGCAGTTCCCGCCTAGGGGCGGATGAGCAGTTCTTC. It translates to CASSSRLGADEQFF.